Following are 9 T cell receptor beta chains from one sample sequenced in a study of blood T cell repertoires in COVID-19. Assay used: immunoSEQ multiplex PCR; TCRdb lists only in-frame clones, some missing. The sample carries 95,000 to 110,000 clones, around 90% recorded once. Specimen: peripheral blood. The receptors shown here come from a human donor in a cohort sampled during active COVID-19.

The chain couples TRBV5-1 to TRBJ1-3; weak D call: TRBD1 (5 bases). The CDR3 is 17 residues long. From germline, CDR1 is SGHRS and CDR2 YFSETQ. V lost 4 bases and J lost 1, with 18 bases in between. In nucleotides, the CDR3 is TGCGCCAGCAGCACGACAGCCTACGGCGGTTCTGGAAACACCATATATTTT. Encoded protein: CASSTTAYGGSGNTIYF.

The chain employs TRBV19 and TRBJ2-2; maybe TRBD2 (6 bases). Germline lookup yields CDR1 LNHDA and CDR2 SQIVND (reference sequence). This CDR3 is 17 amino acids long. Trimming shortened V by 1 base and J by 1 base, and 13 bases separated the two germline ends. CDR3 residues: CASSIGGAGGNTGELFF. CDR3 nucleotide sequence: TGTGCCAGTAGTATAGGGGGAGCGGGTGGGAACACCGGGGAGCTGTTTTTT.

The count of this clone is one. The chain couples TRBV7-6 to TRBJ2-5; 7 nucleotides match TRBD2. CDR3 size: 17 residues. Germline V lookup: CDR1 SGHVS, CDR2 FNYEAQ. V shed 5 bases and J 2 bases; nucleotides not matched to a gene: 14. The CDR3 DNA reads TGTGCCAGCAGCCGCCACGGGGGAGGGGACCTGCAAGAGACCCAGTACTTC. This translates into CASSRHGGGDLQETQYF. The full variable domain, in which reference TRBV7-6 and TRBJ2-5 provide the parts outside the CDR3, is GAGVSQSPRYKVTKRGQDVALRCDPISGHVSLYWYRQALGQGPEFLTYFNYEAQQDKSGLPNDRFSAERPEGSISTLTIQRTEQRDSAMYRCASSRHGGGDLQETQYFGPGTRLLVL.

This sequence joins TRBV30 and TRBJ1-2; 7 nucleotides line up with TRBD1. V gave up 1 base and J gave up 7 bases; unmatched junction bases: 6. The germline V gene has CDR1 GTSNPN and CDR2 SVGIG (reference sequence). The CDR3 is 13 residues long. CDR3 residues: CAWSATGAAGYTF. The CDR3 bases are TGTGCCTGGAGTGCCACAGGGGCGGCTGGCTACACCTTC.

V usage is TRBV6-2 or TRBV6-3 and J usage is TRBJ1-2; D is unresolved. The germline CDR1 and CDR2 sequences are MNHEY and SVGEGT. The CDR3 loop spans 14 amino acids. The V gene lost 6 bases and the J gene lost 2 bases, with 13 bases spanning the gap. CDR3 sequence: CASSPLRGNYGYTF. The CDR3 DNA is TGTGCCAGCAGCCCCCTTCGAGGGAACTATGGCTACACCTTC.

This clone has more than one count but fewer than ten. The chain has TRBV10-1 and TRBJ2-3; 13 nucleotides match TRBD2. The V segment lost 3 bases and the J segment 1 base; nucleotides outside the gene matches: 7. CDR1 WNHNN and CDR2 SYGVQD come from the germline V gene (reference sequence). This CDR3 is 18 amino acids long. The CDR3 DNA reads TGCGCCAGCAGTGACGGACTAGCGGGAGTGGTTGGCACAGATACGCAGTATTTT. Protein: CASSDGLAGVVGTDTQYF.

Only one count was recorded for this clone. V usage is TRBV6-5 and J usage is TRBJ1-6, with 8 bases that match TRBD1. The CDR3 extends over 14 amino acids. V was pared by 6 bases and J by 9 bases, with 7 bases of the junction left unmatched. Germline CDR1 reads MNHEY; CDR2 reads SVGAGI. CDR3 nucleotides: TGTGCCAGCAGGCTGGACAGGGAGATTTCACCCCTCCACTTT. This sequence encodes CASRLDREISPLHF.

The chain employs TRBV2 and TRBJ2-7; the match to TRBD2 covers 8 bases. The trim removed 8 bases at V and 6 bases at J, leaving 9 bases unmatched. The CDR3 is 13 amino acids. Germline V lookup: CDR1 SNHLY, CDR2 FYNNEI. CDR3 sequence reads: CASGREGLTEQYF. CDR3 coding DNA: TGTGCCAGCGGCCGGGAGGGCCTTACCGAGCAGTACTTC.

The chain uses TRBV6-1 and TRBJ2-5; 8 nucleotides line up with TRBD1. The CDR3 is 16 amino acids. CDR1 and CDR2 from the germline V gene are MNHNS and SASEGT. J gave up 4 bases and V 4 bases, and 11 bases lay outside the gene matches. CDR3 region: CASSARHRTGIETQYF. The CDR3 bases are TGTGCCAGCAGTGCAAGACACAGGACAGGGATAGAGACCCAGTACTTC.